This T cell receptor beta chain was identified during a study of CD8 T cells in Susac syndrome. Germline CDR1 and CDR2: MDHEN and SYDVKM. The CDR3 totals 14 residues. Trimming cost V 5 bases and J 1 base, with 10 bases left between them. An input of about 0.5 to 1 ug of RNA was subjected to reverse transcription using random hexamers. MiXCR, applied by TCRdb to the immunoSEQ multiplex PCR reads, yields one record per CDR3 protein. The sample lists 330,000 or so distinct CDR3 sequences; around 89% were seen once. This chain joins TRBV28 and TRBJ2-3; D unclear. The clonotype originates from a human donor with multiple sclerosis. The sample comprised CD8+ T cells from PBMCs. The CDR3 sequence is CASSQHSRTDTQYF. The CDR3 DNA reads as TGTGCCAGCAGTCAACATTCTCGCACAGATACGCAGTATTTT.